The clone carrying this T cell receptor beta chain was seen many times. The data were obtained in a study of low-dose radiotherapy and immunotherapy resistance in tumors. As for time point: after trial treatment. Stated treatment: LDRT plus nivolumab, ipilimumab, low-dose cyclophosphamide and aspirin (RACIN trial). TRAV- and TRBV-specific primers primed first-strand cDNA, covering alpha and beta chains. Amplification, which lasted approximately 19 PCR cycles, used a constant-region primer and V-primer adapter to amplify TCRs. Using its own MiXCR run on the reads, TCRdb lists one record per CDR3 protein. The table has tens of thousands of distinct CDR3 sequences, about 25% seen once. Looked up from germline, CDR1 is MDHEN and CDR2 is SYDVKM. The CDR3 consists of 13 residues. The V and J ends lost 3 bases and 8 bases respectively, with 13 bases between them.

This receptor was identified in a male donor with prostate cancer. The chain joins TRBV28 to TRBJ1-2; D is unclear. The specimen comprised PBMCs, sampled after low-dose radiotherapy plus immunotherapy. CDR3 nucleotides: TGTGCCAGCAGTTTCTATCGGGCTTGGGGCTACACCTTC. This translates into CASSFYRAWGYTF.